These 9 T cell receptor beta chains originate from one sample sequenced in a study of blood T cell repertoires in COVID-19. The data were produced by immunoSEQ multiplex PCR, yet TCRdb's version contains in-frame clones alone and is incomplete. In the table there are under 200,000 clones, over 80% of which are singletons. Sample: PBMCs or T cells enriched from blood (not recorded which). Source of these receptors: a woman aged 55 to 70 who had recovered from COVID-19.

This clone was seen more than once but under ten times. The chain carries TRBV10-1 and TRBJ2-1; D gene unclear. V was trimmed by 5 bases and J by 4 bases, leaving 3 bases between them. CDR3 length equals 11 residues. The V gene's germline CDR1 is WNHNN and CDR2 SYGVQD (reference sequence). The chain's CDR3 is CASSRYNEQFF. The CDR3 DNA follows: TGCGCCAGCAGTCGGTACAATGAGCAGTTCTTC.

In its sample, this clone was seen once. V usage is TRBV19 and J usage is TRBJ1-2; maybe TRBD1 (6 bases). V was trimmed by 5 bases and J by 7 bases, leaving 20 bases between them. CDR3 size: 15 residues. Germline V CDR1 and CDR2: LNHDA, SQIVND (reference sequence). CDR3 bases: TGTGCCAGTAGTGGGAACAGGGATGGGTATGTTGGCTACACCTTC. This sequence encodes CASSGNRDGYVGYTF. Combining the CDR3 with reference TRBV19 and TRBJ1-2 gives the whole variable domain DGGITQSPKYLFRKEGQNVTLSCEQNLNHDAMYWYRQDPGQGLRLIYYSQIVNDFQKGDIAEGYSVSREKKESFPLTVTSAQKNPTAFYLCASSGNRDGYVGYTFGSGTRLTVV.

The CDR3 nucleotides read TGCGCCAGCAGCTTGATTGCAGGAACCTATGGCTACACCTTC. Translated, it gives CASSLIAGTYGYTF. The chain links TRBV5-1 to TRBJ1-2; D is uncertain. With 1 base removed from V and 4 bases from J, the gap between germline ends came to 11 bases. The CDR3 is 14 residues long. Germline-derived CDR1 and CDR2 are SGHRS and YFSETQ. Full variable domain (remainder filled in from reference TRBV5-1 and TRBJ1-2): KAGVTQTPRYLIKTRGQQVTLSCSPISGHRSVSWYQQTPGQGLQFLFEYFSETQRNKGNFPGRFSGRQFSNSRSEMNVSTLELGDSALYLCASSLIAGTYGYTFGSGTRLTVV.

The rearrangement links TRBV2 to TRBJ1-4, with TRBD1 matching 9 bases. The CDR3 is 13 amino acids. Germline V gives CDR1 SNHLY, CDR2 FYNNEI. J gave up 5 bases and V 6 bases, and 1 base lay outside the gene matches. The chain's CDR3 is CASRGTGNEKLFF. The DNA of the CDR3 is TGTGCCAGCAGGGGGACAGGGAATGAAAAACTGTTTTTT.

The chain combines TRBV7-2 with TRBJ2-7; D is unclear. Trimming pared 5 bases from V and 0 bases from J, leaving 11 bases between. Germline-derived CDR1 and CDR2 are SGHTA and FQGNSA. There are 14 residues in the CDR3. The DNA of the CDR3 is TGTGCCAGCAGCCCAACAAGGAGCTCCTACGAGCAGTACTTC. Its translation: CASSPTRSSYEQYF. Based on the CDR3 plus reference TRBV7-2 and TRBJ2-7, the full variable domain is GAGVSQSPSNKVTEKGKDVELRCDPISGHTALYWYRQSLGQGLEFLIYFQGNSAPDKSGLPSDRFSAERTGGSVSTLTIQRTQQEDSAVYLCASSPTRSSYEQYFGPGTRLTVT.

The rearrangement uses TRBV4-2 and TRBJ2-2; 8 nucleotides match TRBD2. V dropped 4 bases and J dropped 2; count of bases not matched to a gene: 6. The CDR3 consists of 16 residues. CDR1 is LGHNA, CDR2 YNFKEQ, per germline. The CDR3 region is CASSRDSGINTGELFF. As DNA, the CDR3 is TGTGCCAGCAGCCGAGATAGCGGGATAAACACCGGGGAGCTGTTTTTT.

J is TRBJ1-2 and V is TRBV12-3 or TRBV12-4; no reliable D call. The CDR3 is 13 amino acids. The V end was cut by 4 bases, the J end by 4 bases, with 10 bases between. CDR3 residues: CASSYQRIYGYTF. DNA of the CDR3: TGTGCCAGCAGTTACCAGCGAATCTATGGCTACACCTTC.

This clone was seen a single time. This rearrangement joins TRBV13 to TRBJ1-1; D call uncertain. CDR3 size: 14 residues. V was shortened by 0 bases and J by 2 bases, with 7 bases between the two germline ends. The germline gives CDR1 PRHDT, CDR2 FYEKMQ (reference sequence). Written as DNA, the CDR3 is TGTGCCAGCAGCTTAGGTCCGAGAAACACTGAAGCTTTCTTT. It encodes CASSLGPRNTEAFF.

The chain recombines TRBV19 with TRBJ2-2; 9 bases align to TRBD2. From germline, CDR1 is LNHDA and CDR2 SQIVND (reference sequence). The CDR3 runs 15 residues. The V gene end was trimmed by 9 bases and the J gene end by 6 bases; junction bases not matched to a gene: 11. The CDR3 region has the DNA TGTGCCAGCTCCGGGACTAGCTTTTTTCCCGGGGAGCTGTTTTTT. Its translation: CASSGTSFFPGELFF.